This TCR beta chain was recorded in a study of OX40 agonist ivuxolimab in advanced cancers. Looking at the study overall: The dose-escalation cohort was about 83% male, with a mean age of around 54 years, ranging about 23 to 90. Therapy given before enrollment (anti-PD-1, anti-PD-L1 or anti-CTLA-4) was allowed, and over 35% had some. General study results and limits: The expanded peripheral T cells' antigen specificity was not determined.

Germline V gene data show CDR1 as SGHNT and CDR2 as YYREEE (reference sequence). The CDR3 is 15 amino acids. V was trimmed by 0 bases and J by 0 bases, leaving 10 bases between them. Some clones are missing from TCRdb's copy, which holds only in-frame ones; the method was immunoSEQ multiplex PCR. The sample lists approximately 70,000 clones; about 89% were seen once. This clone was seen a single time. Its cognate antigen is unknown. This receptor was obtained from an adult with an advanced solid tumor such as melanoma, head and neck, liver or kidney cancer. The sequenced sample was CD4+ or CD8+ T cells sorted from blood, obtained in a trial of the OX40 agonist ivuxolimab. The chain carries TRBV5-4 and TRBJ2-7; possible D gene TRBD1, 6 bases. CDR3 nucleotide sequence: TGTGCCAGCAGCTTGGGAACAGGGTACTCCTACGAGCAGTACTTC. Translation: CASSLGTGYSYEQYF.